The next 8 T cell receptor beta chains were all read from a single sample in a study of cytotoxic CD8 clonotypes in ibrutinib-treated CLL. Measured with immunoSEQ multiplex PCR; TCRdb has only the in-frame clones, and not every one. This sample has roughly 60,000 clones, with about 72% found just once. The starting material was PBMCs, obtained after 12 months of ibrutinib treatment. Source of these receptors: a human donor with chronic lymphocytic leukemia.

The chain employs TRBV5-4 and TRBJ2-7, with TRBD2 matching over 8 bases. The CDR3 is 15 amino acids. V shed 3 bases and J 6 bases; nucleotides not matched to a gene: 11. The germline V gene has CDR1 SGHNT and CDR2 YYREEE (reference sequence). The CDR3 bases are TGTGCCAGCAGCTACCGCGATAGCGGGATACGCGAGCAGTACTTC. Translated, it gives CASSYRDSGIREQYF.

The rearrangement links TRBV10-3 to TRBJ1-1; the D gene is possibly TRBD1 (5 bases). V dropped 0 bases and J dropped 0 bases, with 11 bases sitting between them. The CDR3 has 16 amino acids. Germline values: CDR1 ENHRY, CDR2 SYGVKD. The CDR3 DNA sequence: TGTGCCATCAGTGAGTCGGAGGGGTCCATGAACACTGAAGCTTTCTTT. Translated: CAISESEGSMNTEAFF.

The chain links TRBV19 to TRBJ2-7; 8 bases match TRBD1. CDR3 size: 15 residues. J gave up 1 base and V 5 bases, and 7 bases lay outside the gene matches. Per germline, CDR1 LNHDA and CDR2 SQIVND (reference sequence). The CDR3 sequence: CASSGDRFRSYEQYF. DNA of the CDR3: TGTGCCAGTAGTGGGGACAGGTTCAGGTCCTACGAGCAGTACTTC.

The rearrangement joins TRBV7-3 to TRBJ2-7, with TRBD2 identical over 8 bases. The CDR3 totals 15 residues. V shed 5 bases, J shed 4 bases, and the junction held 10 bases outside the gene matches. Per germline, CDR1 SGHTA and CDR2 FQGTGA. Here the CDR3 DNA reads TGTGCCAGCAGCCGGGGGGGATCCAGTTCTTACGAGCAGTACTTC. This encodes CASSRGGSSSYEQYF.

The chain combines TRBV15 with TRBJ2-5; D is perhaps TRBD1 (5 bases). V was trimmed by 0 bases and J by 4 bases, leaving 21 bases between them. This CDR3 spans 18 amino acids. From germline, CDR1 is LNHNV and CDR2 YYDKDF (reference sequence). CDR3 in amino acids: CATSRDLPGLAQGETQYF. The CDR3 bases are TGTGCCACCAGCAGAGATCTGCCAGGGTTGGCGCAAGGAGAGACCCAGTACTTC. Filled out from reference TRBV15 and TRBJ2-5, the complete variable domain reads DAMVIQNPRYQVTQFGKPVTLSCSQTLNHNVMYWYQQKSSQAPKLLFHYYDKDFNNEADTPDNFQSRRPNTSFCFLDIRSPGLGDTAMYLCATSRDLPGLAQGETQYFGPGTRLLVL.

This clone was detected only once. The J gene is TRBJ2-6, the V gene TRBV5-1, with a possible D match to TRBD1 (6 bases). CDR1 is SGHRS and CDR2 is YFSETQ in the germline V gene. The CDR3 loop spans 16 amino acids. The ends were cut back, 0 bases at V and 1 base at J, with 8 bases in the middle. CDR3 bases: TGCGCCAGCAGCTTGGACGGACAGTCTGGGGCCAACGTCCTGACTTTC. Protein product: CASSLDGQSGANVLTF. Supplemented by reference TRBV5-1 and TRBJ2-6, the full variable domain reads KAGVTQTPRYLIKTRGQQVTLSCSPISGHRSVSWYQQTPGQGLQFLFEYFSETQRNKGNFPGRFSGRQFSNSRSEMNVSTLELGDSALYLCASSLDGQSGANVLTFGAGSRLTVL.

The rearrangement links TRBV7-2 to TRBJ2-5; 7 bases are shared with TRBD1. The V gene end was trimmed by 2 bases and the J gene end by 5 bases; junction bases not matched to a gene: 8. CDR3 size: 15 residues. CDR1 and CDR2 (germline): SGHTA, FQGNSA. The CDR3 nucleotides read TGTGCCAGCAGCTTAACGGCAGGGGGTGTGGAGACCCAGTACTTC. This encodes CASSLTAGGVETQYF.

The chain couples TRBV6-1 to TRBJ1-4; D is unclear. The CDR3 has 14 amino acids. CDR1 MNHNS and CDR2 SASEGT come from the germline V gene. Trimming removed 4 bases at V and 5 bases at J, with 11 bases between. The CDR3 loop reads CASSGRTGNEKLFF. The DNA for the CDR3 is TGTGCCAGCAGTGGCCGGACGGGGAATGAAAAACTGTTTTTT.